This T cell receptor beta chain stems from a study of T cell changes during pregnancy in multiple sclerosis (dated by TCRdb to the late 2010s). About the investigation overall: The study examined how the T cell repertoire changed over the course of pregnancy in women with multiple sclerosis.

Library construction relied on the immunoSEQ multiplex PCR assay. TCRdb retrieved this table from immuneACCESS and kept in-frame rearrangements only. Not all clones are present; in checked studies, unresolved V genes account for under half, and no reason is known for the remainder. This sample gives more than 45,000 clones in total; 85% to 95% of them show up just once. Of the sample, 3% to 4.5% is held by the ten largest clones. With regard to this clone: No cognate antigen has been identified for it. Base quality data are lacking; no much larger clone is found one base away.

From the cysteine through the phenylalanine, the CDR3 covers 16 amino acids. The CDR3 DNA has 48 bases and is translated from base 1. A distance of 19 bases separates the germline ends of V and J, which lose 8 bases and 2 bases respectively. For CDR1 and CDR2, the germline V gene (reference sequence) lists MNHEY and SMNVEV. This clonotype originated in a female donor with multiple sclerosis, enrolled in a pregnancy study. The chain joins TRBV27 to TRBJ2-1; the best D guess is TRBD1, with 5 bases matching. Sequences were derived from CD8+ T cells from peripheral blood mononuclear cells, sampled in the second trimester of pregnancy. The encoded CDR3 is CASESSQGYAYNEQFF. At the DNA level, the sequence is TGTGCCAGCGAAAGCTCCCAGGGTTACGCCTACAATGAGCAGTTCTTC.